A single sample gave rise to the 5 T cell receptor beta chains below, sequenced in a study of beta chain features in type 1 diabetes. Sequenced material consisted of expressed TCRB transcripts (all of the isolated RNA was reverse transcribed). Only in-frame clones appear in the TCRdb table, and some are missing; sequencing was by immunoSEQ multiplex PCR. The table lists hundreds of thousands of clones, about 14% of them singletons. The sequenced sample consisted of naive CD4+ T cells from blood. The receptors originated from a middle-aged woman in good health.

Only a few counts were recorded for this clone. The chain employs TRBV4-1 and TRBJ2-7, with 7 nucleotides matching TRBD1. The CDR3 covers 16 residues. Germline V gene data show CDR1 as MGHRA and CDR2 as YSYEKL. Trimming removed 5 bases from V and 3 bases from J; junction bases left unmatched: 13. The CDR3 bases are TGCGCCAGCAGCACTCACCGACAGGGACGAGGCTACGAGCAGTACTTC. Protein: CASSTHRQGRGYEQYF.

V gene TRBV18 combines with J gene TRBJ2-3; TRBD1 might be the D (5 bases). V lost 3 bases to trimming and J lost 2 bases, with 9 bases between them. CDR1 and CDR2 (germline): KGHSH, LQKENI. The CDR3 covers 14 residues. The CDR3 nucleotides read TGTGCCAGCTCACCGCAGGGTATCACAGATACGCAGTATTTT. Translated: CASSPQGITDTQYF.

This clone was recorded a few times. This rearrangement joins TRBV6-5 to TRBJ1-2, with a possible D match to TRBD1 (5 bases). CDR1 and CDR2 (germline): MNHEY, SVGAGI. V was pared by 0 bases and J by 7 bases, with 12 bases between. The CDR3 has 14 amino acids. In nucleotides, the CDR3 is TGTGCCAGCAGTTACTCGTTCCAGGGAGGTGGCTACACCTTC. Its protein is CASSYSFQGGGYTF.

This clone was seen a few times. The chain links TRBV27 to TRBJ2-2; tentatively, D is TRBD1 (6 bases). CDR3 length: 16 amino acids. Per germline, CDR1 MNHEY and CDR2 SMNVEV (reference sequence). The germline V and J ends were trimmed by 5 bases and 0 bases, with 13 bases remaining between them. CDR3 coding DNA: TGTGCCAGCAGTAGGATCAGGGGAACGAACACCGGGGAGCTGTTTTTT. The encoded protein is CASSRIRGTNTGELFF.

This clone was seen more than once but under ten times. V usage is TRBV4-1 and J usage is TRBJ2-3; D gene unclear. The ends were cut back, 6 bases at V and 3 bases at J, with 7 bases in the middle. The germline V gene encodes CDR1 MGHRA and CDR2 YSYEKL. The CDR3 has 12 amino acids. The CDR3 reads CASSRATDTQYF. The CDR3 bases are TGCGCCAGCAGTCGCGCTACAGATACGCAGTATTTT.